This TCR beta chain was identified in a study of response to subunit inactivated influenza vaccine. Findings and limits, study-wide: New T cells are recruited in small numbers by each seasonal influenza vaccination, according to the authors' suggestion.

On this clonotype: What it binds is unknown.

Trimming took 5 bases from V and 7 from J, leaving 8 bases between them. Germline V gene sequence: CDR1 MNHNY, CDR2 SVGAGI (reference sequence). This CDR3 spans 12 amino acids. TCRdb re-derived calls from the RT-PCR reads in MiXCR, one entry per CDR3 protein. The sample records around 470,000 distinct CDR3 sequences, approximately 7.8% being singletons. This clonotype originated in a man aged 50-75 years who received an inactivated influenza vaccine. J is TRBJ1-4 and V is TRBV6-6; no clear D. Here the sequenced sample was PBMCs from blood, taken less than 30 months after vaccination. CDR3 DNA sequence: TGTGCCAGCAGTCTAAACAGTGAAAAACTGTTTTTT. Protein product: CASSLNSEKLFF.